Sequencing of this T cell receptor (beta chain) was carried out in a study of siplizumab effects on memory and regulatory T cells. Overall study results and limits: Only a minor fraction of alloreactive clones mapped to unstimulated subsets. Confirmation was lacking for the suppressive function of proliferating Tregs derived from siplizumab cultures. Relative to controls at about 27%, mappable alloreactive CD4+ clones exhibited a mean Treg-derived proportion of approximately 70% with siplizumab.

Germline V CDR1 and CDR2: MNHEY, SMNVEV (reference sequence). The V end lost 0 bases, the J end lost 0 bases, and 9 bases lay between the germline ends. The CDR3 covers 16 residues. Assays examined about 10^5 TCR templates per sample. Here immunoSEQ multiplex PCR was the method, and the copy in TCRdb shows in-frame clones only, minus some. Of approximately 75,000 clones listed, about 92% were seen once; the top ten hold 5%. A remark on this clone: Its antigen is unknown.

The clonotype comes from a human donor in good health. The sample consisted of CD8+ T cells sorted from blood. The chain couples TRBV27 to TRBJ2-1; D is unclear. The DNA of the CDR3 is TGTGCCAGCAGTTTATCTGCCAGCAGCTCCTACAATGAGCAGTTCTTC. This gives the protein CASSLSASSSYNEQFF.